This T cell receptor (beta chain) was sequenced during a study of early T cells in non-severe SARS-CoV-2 infection. In this sample, this clonotype turned up a few times. What it recognizes is unknown. General study points: Reliance on VDJdb matching favored anti-spike CD8 responses; private and CD4 specificities were missed.

Each single cDNA molecule received a unique molecular identifier. TCRdb re-called the 5' RACE reads with MiXCR, one entry per CDR3 protein. The sample includes about 98,000 distinct CDR3 sequences, over 13% of them seen just once. The sample consisted of whole blood. This TCR was sampled from an adult who was a healthcare worker with PCR-confirmed SARS-CoV-2 infection or an uninfected control (not recorded which).

The CDR3 region has the DNA TGCGCCAGCAGTGGAATCTACGAGCAGTACTTC. Translation gives CASSGIYEQYF. The V and J genes are TRBV10-2 and TRBJ2-7; the D is unclear. Germline CDR1 and CDR2: WSHSY and SAAADI. Trimming took 4 bases from V and 3 from J, leaving 4 bases between them. The CDR3 is 11 amino acids.